The 13 T cell receptor beta chains below come from one sample, sequenced in a study of blood T cell repertoires in COVID-19. Some clones are missing from TCRdb's copy, which holds only in-frame ones; the method was immunoSEQ multiplex PCR. The table lists about 67,000 clones, approximately 87% of them singletons. Source material: peripheral blood. The receptors were gathered from a man aged 50 to 59 with active COVID-19.

The chain combines TRBV5-1 with TRBJ1-2; 12 bases are shared with TRBD1. The germline gives CDR1 SGHRS, CDR2 YFSETQ. V was pared by 1 base and J by 6 bases, with 7 bases of the junction left unmatched. The CDR3 is made up of 16 amino acids. Here the CDR3 DNA reads TGCGCCAGCAGCTTGAACGCCGGGACAGGGGGCGATGGCTACACCTTC. Translated: CASSLNAGTGGDGYTF.

In the case of this clone: A read error may account for a junction end that differs from germline. This same CDR3 is encoded by further DNA sequences in the sample. V usage is TRBV25-1 and J usage is TRBJ2-2, with D tentatively TRBD1 (6 bases). CDR3 length equals 14 residues. The germline gives CDR1 MGHDK, CDR2 SYGVNS. CDR3 DNA: TGTGCCAGTAGTGGCAGGGGACATGTCGGGGAGCTGTTTTTT. It encodes CASSGRGHVGELFF.

This chain's CDR3 is CASSSLPSSYEQYF. Here the CDR3 DNA reads TGTGCCAGCTCATCTCTGCCCAGCTCCTACGAGCAGTACTTC. The chain employs TRBV18 and TRBJ2-7; no clear D gene. Germline CDR1 and CDR2: KGHSH and LQKENI. V gave up 5 bases and J gave up 0 bases, with 11 bases separating them. The CDR3 extends over 14 amino acids.

This clone was seen just once. This chain joins TRBV6-6 and TRBJ1-3; unclear D gene. V gave up 5 bases and J gave up 0 bases, with 20 bases separating them. CDR1 is MNHNY and CDR2 is SVGAGI in the germline V gene (reference sequence). CDR3 length: 18 residues. This CDR3 is CASSRVSVGVDSGNTIYF. As DNA, the CDR3 is TGTGCCAGCAGTCGGGTTTCGGTCGGAGTGGACTCTGGAAACACCATATATTTT.

The chain employs TRBV9 and TRBJ2-2, with a tentative D call TRBD2 (5 bases). Per germline, CDR1 SGDLS and CDR2 YYNGEE. The CDR3 has 18 residues. V was trimmed by 0 bases and J by 2 bases, leaving 17 bases between them. The CDR3 spells CASSVVGSRRSNTGELFF. In nucleotides, the CDR3 is TGTGCCAGCAGCGTAGTCGGTAGCAGGAGGTCTAACACCGGGGAGCTGTTTTTT.

V usage is TRBV9 and J usage is TRBJ2-1; TRBD2 might be the D (6 bases). Trimming pared 4 bases from V and 8 bases from J, leaving 13 bases between. The germline gives CDR1 SGDLS, CDR2 YYNGEE. CDR3 length: 13 residues. The CDR3 sequence: CASSPRTGDEQFF. DNA of the CDR3: TGTGCCAGCAGCCCCCGGACGGGAGATGAGCAGTTCTTC. The full variable domain, completed using reference TRBV9 and TRBJ2-1, is DSGVTQTPKHLITATGQRVTLRCSPRSGDLSVYWYQQSLDQGLQFLIQYYNGEERAKGNILERFSAQQFPDLHSELNLSSLELGDSALYFCASSPRTGDEQFFGPGTRLTVL.

The chain joins TRBV9 to TRBJ2-1; 9 bases line up with TRBD2. V was clipped by 0 bases and J by 6 bases; unmatched bases: 7. CDR1 is SGDLS and CDR2 is YYNGEE in the germline V gene. This CDR3 has 16 amino acids. The DNA for the CDR3 is TGTGCCAGCAGCGTAGGTTCTAGCGGGGCTGGCAATGAGCAGTTCTTC. It codes for CASSVGSSGAGNEQFF.

This sequence joins TRBV2 and TRBJ1-1; 7 nucleotides match TRBD1. This CDR3 has 13 residues. V trimming: 6 bases; J trimming: 3 bases; junction bases outside the gene matches: 4. Germline assignment: CDR1 SNHLY and CDR2 FYNNEI. The CDR3, as DNA: TGTGCCAGCAGCCGACAGGGATACACTGAAGCTTTCTTT. Its translation is CASSRQGYTEAFF.

This clone was detected a few times. This chain links TRBV6-2 or TRBV6-3 with TRBJ2-1, with 8 bases matching TRBD1. The CDR3 is 15 residues long. The germline V gene encodes CDR1 MNHEY and CDR2 SVGEGT. V was clipped by 5 bases and J by 0 bases; unmatched bases: 3. This CDR3 reads CASSQTGGSYNEQFF. The CDR3 DNA is TGTGCCAGCAGTCAAACAGGGGGCTCCTACAATGAGCAGTTCTTC.

This clone was seen a few times. The same CDR3 arises from other DNA sequences in this sample as well. V gene TRBV7-2 combines with J gene TRBJ2-3; D call uncertain. The CDR3 length is 11 residues. Germline loops: CDR1 SGHTA, CDR2 FQGNSA. Between the trimmed V and J ends, which lost 5 bases and 3 bases, there was a span of 3 bases. The CDR3 coding sequence is TGTGCCAGCAGCCTAACAGATACGCAGTATTTT. As protein: CASSLTDTQYF.

This clone was counted between two and nine times. V gene TRBV19 combines with J gene TRBJ1-6; tentatively, D is TRBD1 (5 bases). This CDR3 is built from 14 residues. CDR1 and CDR2 from the germline V gene are LNHDA and SQIVND (reference sequence). Trimming stripped 10 bases from V and 7 bases from J, with 17 bases between. The CDR3: CATSPSRENSPLHF. DNA of the CDR3: TGTGCCACTTCGCCGAGCAGGGAAAATTCACCCCTCCACTTT.

The genes are TRBV29-1 and TRBJ2-1; 7 bases are shared with TRBD2. The CDR3 is 15 residues long. Germline assignment: CDR1 SQVTM and CDR2 ANQGSEA. With 8 bases clipped from V and 6 bases from J, the junction kept 16 bases outside the gene matches. CDR3 nucleotide sequence: TGCAGCCCGACCGCCTTGGGGGGGTGGGGCAATGAGCAGTTCTTC. Residues: CSPTALGGWGNEQFF.

Here the CDR3 DNA reads TGTGCCAGCAGTGGGGGACAGGTAGAGACCCAGTACTTC. Protein: CASSGGQVETQYF. V gene TRBV12-3 or TRBV12-4 combines with J gene TRBJ2-5, with TRBD1 matching 8 bases. V was pared by 5 bases and J by 4 bases, with 3 bases of the junction left unmatched. The CDR3 extends over 13 amino acids.